The clone carrying this T cell receptor (beta chain) was seen at least ten times. The target antigen is unknown. This entry comes from a study of T cells in Graves' hyperthyroidism and ophthalmopathy. CDR1 is SGHAT and CDR2 is FQNNGV in the germline V gene. The CDR3 runs 17 residues. V shed 5 bases and J shed 2 bases, with 19 bases lying between them. Amplified TCR beta CDR3 regions came from RNA transcripts. HTBI primers were employed in a first-round RT-PCR of the TCR CDR3. TCRdb called the multiplex PCR reads again in MiXCR, with one record for every CDR3 protein. The profile shows more than 650,000 distinct CDR3 sequences, 14% of them singletons. Study-wide results and caveats: In the analysis, a 13 V-J model separated ophthalmopathy from stable hyperthyroidism.

This clonotype was sampled from a woman aged 18-30 years with Graves' hyperthyroidism. The sample was blood. The chain has TRBV11-2 and TRBJ2-1; the D is unclear. CDR3 residues: CASSAHLQLQPYNEQFF. CDR3 bases: TGTGCCAGCAGCGCGCACTTACAACTTCAGCCCTACAATGAGCAGTTCTTC.